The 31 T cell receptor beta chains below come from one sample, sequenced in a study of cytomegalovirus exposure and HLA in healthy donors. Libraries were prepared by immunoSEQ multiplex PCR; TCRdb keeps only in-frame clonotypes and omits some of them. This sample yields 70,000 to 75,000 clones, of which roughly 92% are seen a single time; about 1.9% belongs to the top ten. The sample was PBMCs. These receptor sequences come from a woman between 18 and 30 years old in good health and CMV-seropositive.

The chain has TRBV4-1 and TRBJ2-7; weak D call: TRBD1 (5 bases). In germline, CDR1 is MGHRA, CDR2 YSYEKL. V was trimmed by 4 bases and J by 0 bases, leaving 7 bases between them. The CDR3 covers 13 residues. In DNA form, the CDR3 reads TGCGCCAGCAGCCCGACAGACTCCTACGAGCAGTACTTC. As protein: CASSPTDSYEQYF.

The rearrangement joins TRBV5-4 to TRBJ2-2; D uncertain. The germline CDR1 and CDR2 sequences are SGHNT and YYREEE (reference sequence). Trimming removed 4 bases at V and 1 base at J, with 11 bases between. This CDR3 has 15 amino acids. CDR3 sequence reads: CASSPTVENTGELFF. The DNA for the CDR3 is TGTGCCAGCAGCCCGACTGTAGAGAACACCGGGGAGCTGTTTTTT.

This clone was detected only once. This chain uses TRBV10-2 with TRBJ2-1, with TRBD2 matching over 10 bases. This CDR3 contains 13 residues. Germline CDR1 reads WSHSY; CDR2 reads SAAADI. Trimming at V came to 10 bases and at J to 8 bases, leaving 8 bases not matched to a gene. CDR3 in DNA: TGCGCCACCCACCTAGCGGGAGTCGATGAGCAGTTCTTC. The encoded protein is CATHLAGVDEQFF.

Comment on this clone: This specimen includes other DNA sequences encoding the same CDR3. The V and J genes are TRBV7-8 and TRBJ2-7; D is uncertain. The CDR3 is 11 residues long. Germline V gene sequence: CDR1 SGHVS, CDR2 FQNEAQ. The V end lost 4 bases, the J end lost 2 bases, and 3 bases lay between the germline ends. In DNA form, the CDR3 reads TGTGCCAGCAGCTCCACCTACGAGCAGTACTTC. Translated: CASSSTYEQYF.

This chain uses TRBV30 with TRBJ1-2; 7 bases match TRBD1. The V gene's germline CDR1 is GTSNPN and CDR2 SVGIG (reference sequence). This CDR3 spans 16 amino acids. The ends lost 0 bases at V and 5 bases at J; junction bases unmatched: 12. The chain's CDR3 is CAWSVVGETGFYGYTF. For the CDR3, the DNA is TGTGCCTGGAGTGTAGTAGGAGAGACAGGGTTTTATGGCTACACCTTC.

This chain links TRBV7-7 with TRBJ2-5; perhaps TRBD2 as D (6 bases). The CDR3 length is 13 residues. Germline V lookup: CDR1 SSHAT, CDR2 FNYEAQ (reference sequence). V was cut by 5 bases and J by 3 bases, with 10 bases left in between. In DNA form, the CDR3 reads TGTGCCAGCAGCCCAGGGACTGAAGAGACCCAGTACTTC. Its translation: CASSPGTEETQYF.

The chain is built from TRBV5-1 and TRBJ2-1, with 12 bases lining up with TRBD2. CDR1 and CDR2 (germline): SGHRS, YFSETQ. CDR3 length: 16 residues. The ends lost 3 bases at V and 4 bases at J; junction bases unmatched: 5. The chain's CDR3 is CASSSTSGSYYNEQFF. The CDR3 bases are TGCGCCAGCAGCTCGACTAGCGGGAGCTATTACAATGAGCAGTTCTTC.

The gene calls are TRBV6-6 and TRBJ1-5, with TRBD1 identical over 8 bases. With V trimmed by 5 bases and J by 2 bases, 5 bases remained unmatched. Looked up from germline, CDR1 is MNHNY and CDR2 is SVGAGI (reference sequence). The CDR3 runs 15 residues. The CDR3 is CASSIYRGGNQPQHF. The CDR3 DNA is TGTGCCAGCAGTATCTACAGGGGGGGCAATCAGCCCCAGCATTTT.

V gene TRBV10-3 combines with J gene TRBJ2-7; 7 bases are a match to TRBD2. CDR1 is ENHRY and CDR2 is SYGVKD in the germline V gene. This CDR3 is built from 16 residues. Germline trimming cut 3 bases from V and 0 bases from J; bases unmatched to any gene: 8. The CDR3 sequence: CAISDPGLLTSYEQYF. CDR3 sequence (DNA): TGTGCCATCAGTGACCCGGGACTACTCACCTCCTACGAGCAGTACTTC.

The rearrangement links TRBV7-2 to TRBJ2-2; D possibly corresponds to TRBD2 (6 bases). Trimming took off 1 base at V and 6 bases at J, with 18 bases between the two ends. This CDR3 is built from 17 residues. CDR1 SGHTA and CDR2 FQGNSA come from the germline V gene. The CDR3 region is CASSLVGGNYGAGELFF. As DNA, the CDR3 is TGTGCCAGCAGCTTAGTGGGGGGTAATTATGGAGCCGGGGAGCTGTTTTTT.

The CDR3 region is CASSSQETQYF. The CDR3 bases are TGTGCCAGCTCATCACAAGAGACCCAGTACTTC. This chain joins TRBV18 and TRBJ2-5, with D unclear. This CDR3 has 11 residues. Germline CDR1 KGHSH, CDR2 LQKENI. V was trimmed by 5 bases and J by 2 bases, leaving 3 bases between them.

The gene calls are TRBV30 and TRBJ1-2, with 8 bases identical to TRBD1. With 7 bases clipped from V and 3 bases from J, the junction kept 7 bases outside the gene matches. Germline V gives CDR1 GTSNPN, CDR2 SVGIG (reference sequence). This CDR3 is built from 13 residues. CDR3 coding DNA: TGTGCCTTTTCACAGGGGGAGGACTATGGCTACACCTTC. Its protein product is CAFSQGEDYGYTF.

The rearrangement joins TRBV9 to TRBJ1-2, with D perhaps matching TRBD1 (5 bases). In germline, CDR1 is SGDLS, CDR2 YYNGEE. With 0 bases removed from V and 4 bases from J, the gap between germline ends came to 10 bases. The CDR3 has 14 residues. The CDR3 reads CASSVGGGTYGYTF. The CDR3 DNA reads TGTGCCAGCAGCGTAGGGGGAGGGACCTATGGCTACACCTTC.

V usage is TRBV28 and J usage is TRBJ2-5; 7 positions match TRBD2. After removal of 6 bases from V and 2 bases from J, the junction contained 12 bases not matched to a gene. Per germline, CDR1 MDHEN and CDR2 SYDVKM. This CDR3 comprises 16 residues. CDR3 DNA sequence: TGTGCCAGCAGCTCACCCCGGGCTAGCGGTCAAGAGACCCAGTACTTC. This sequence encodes CASSSPRASGQETQYF.

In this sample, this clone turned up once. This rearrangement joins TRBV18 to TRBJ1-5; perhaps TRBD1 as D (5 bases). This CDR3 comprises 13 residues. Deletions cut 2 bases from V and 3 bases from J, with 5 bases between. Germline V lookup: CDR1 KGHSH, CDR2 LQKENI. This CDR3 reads CASSPGANQPQHF. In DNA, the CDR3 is TGTGCCAGCTCACCAGGGGCCAATCAGCCCCAGCATTTT.

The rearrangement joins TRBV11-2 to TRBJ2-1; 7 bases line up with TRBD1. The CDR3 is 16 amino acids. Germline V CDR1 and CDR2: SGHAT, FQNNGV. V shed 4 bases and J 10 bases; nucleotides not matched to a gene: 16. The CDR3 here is CASSSDLGGQAQEQFF. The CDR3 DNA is TGTGCCAGCAGCTCTGATCTGGGCGGACAGGCCCAGGAGCAGTTCTTC.

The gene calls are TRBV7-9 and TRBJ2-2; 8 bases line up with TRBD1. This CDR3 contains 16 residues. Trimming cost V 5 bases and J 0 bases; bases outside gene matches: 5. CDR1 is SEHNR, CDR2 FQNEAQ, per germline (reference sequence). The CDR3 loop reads CASSPGQGPNTGELFF. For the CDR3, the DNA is TGTGCCAGCAGCCCAGGACAGGGCCCGAACACCGGGGAGCTGTTTTTT.

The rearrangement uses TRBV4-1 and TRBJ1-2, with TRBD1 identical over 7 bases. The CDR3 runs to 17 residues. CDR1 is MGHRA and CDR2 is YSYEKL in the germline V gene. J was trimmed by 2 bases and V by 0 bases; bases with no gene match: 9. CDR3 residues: CASSQDRDSSPNYGYTF. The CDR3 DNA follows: TGCGCCAGCAGCCAAGATCGGGACAGCTCGCCGAACTATGGCTACACCTTC.

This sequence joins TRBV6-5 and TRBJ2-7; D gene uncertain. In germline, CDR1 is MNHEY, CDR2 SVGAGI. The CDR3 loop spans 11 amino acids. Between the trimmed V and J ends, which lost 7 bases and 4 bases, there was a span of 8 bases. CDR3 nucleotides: TGTGCCAGCATTGAGGCTTACGAGCAGTACTTC. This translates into CASIEAYEQYF.

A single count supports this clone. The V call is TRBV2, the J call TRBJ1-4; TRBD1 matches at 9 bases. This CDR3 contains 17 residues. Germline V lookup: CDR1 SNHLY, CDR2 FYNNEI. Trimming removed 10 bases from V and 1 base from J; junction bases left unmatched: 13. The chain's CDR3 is CATSPGQGVLTNEKLFF. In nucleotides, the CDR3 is TGTGCCACCAGCCCGGGACAGGGAGTGCTAACTAATGAAAAACTGTTTTTT.

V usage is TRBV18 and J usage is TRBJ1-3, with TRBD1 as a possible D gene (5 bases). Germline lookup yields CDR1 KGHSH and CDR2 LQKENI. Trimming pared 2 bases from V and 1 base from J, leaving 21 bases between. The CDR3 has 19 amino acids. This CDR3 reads CASSPMSGNTRRSGNTIYF. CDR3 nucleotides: TGTGCCAGCTCACCAATGTCAGGGAACACCCGCCGGTCTGGAAACACCATATATTTT.

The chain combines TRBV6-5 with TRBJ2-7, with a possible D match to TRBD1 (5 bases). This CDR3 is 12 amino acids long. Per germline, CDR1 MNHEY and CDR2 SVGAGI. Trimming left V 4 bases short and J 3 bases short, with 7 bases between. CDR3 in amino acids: CASSFTGYEQYF. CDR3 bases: TGTGCCAGCAGTTTCACAGGCTACGAGCAGTACTTC.

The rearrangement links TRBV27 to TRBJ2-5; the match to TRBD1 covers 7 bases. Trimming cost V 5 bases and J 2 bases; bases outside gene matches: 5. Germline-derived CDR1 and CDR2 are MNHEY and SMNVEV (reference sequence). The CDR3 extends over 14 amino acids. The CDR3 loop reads CASSLMTGQETQYF. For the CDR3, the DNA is TGTGCCAGCAGTCTCATGACAGGGCAAGAGACCCAGTACTTC.

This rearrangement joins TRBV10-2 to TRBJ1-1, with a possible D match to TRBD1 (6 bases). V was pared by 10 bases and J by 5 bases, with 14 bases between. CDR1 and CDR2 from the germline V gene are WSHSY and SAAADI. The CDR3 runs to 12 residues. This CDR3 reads CATEPRGTEAFF. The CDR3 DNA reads TGCGCCACCGAACCGAGGGGGACTGAAGCTTTCTTT.

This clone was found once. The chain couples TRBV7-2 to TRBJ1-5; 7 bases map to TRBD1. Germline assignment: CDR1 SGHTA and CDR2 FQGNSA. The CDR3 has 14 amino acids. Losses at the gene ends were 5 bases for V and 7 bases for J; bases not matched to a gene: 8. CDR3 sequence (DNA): TGTGCCAGCAGCCCCGACAGGGCAGGGCAGCCCCAGCATTTT. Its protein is CASSPDRAGQPQHF.

The CDR3 loop reads CASSGDSYEQYF. The CDR3 DNA reads as TGTGCCAGCAGCGGGGACAGTTACGAGCAGTACTTC. The chain combines TRBV9 with TRBJ2-7; TRBD1 agrees at 7 bases. The CDR3 runs to 12 residues. Germline V gene lookup returns CDR1 SGDLS and CDR2 YYNGEE. The V gene end was trimmed by 3 bases and the J gene end by 4 bases; junction bases not matched to a gene: 1.

The CDR3 DNA follows: TGTGCCAGTAGTCCACTCGGGGGAGAGACCCAGTACTTC. Its translation is CASSPLGGETQYF. This chain joins TRBV19 and TRBJ2-5; D may be TRBD2 (6 bases). The CDR3 extends over 13 amino acids. The ends were cut back, 5 bases at V and 4 bases at J, with 11 bases in the middle. Germline-derived CDR1 and CDR2 are LNHDA and SQIVND (reference sequence).

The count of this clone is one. This CDR3 reads CASSRSSSANEQFF. The CDR3 DNA is TGTGCCAGTAGTCGATCTTCGAGCGCGAATGAGCAGTTCTTC. V gene TRBV19 combines with J gene TRBJ2-1; the D is unclear. Deletions cut 5 bases from V and 7 bases from J, with 15 bases between. Per germline, CDR1 LNHDA and CDR2 SQIVND (reference sequence). The length of the CDR3 is 14 residues.

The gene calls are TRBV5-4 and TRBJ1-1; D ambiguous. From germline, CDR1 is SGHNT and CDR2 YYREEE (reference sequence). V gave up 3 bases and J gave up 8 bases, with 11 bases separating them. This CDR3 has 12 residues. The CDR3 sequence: CASSSLFAEAFF. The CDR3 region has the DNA TGTGCCAGCAGCTCGCTTTTCGCGGAAGCTTTCTTT. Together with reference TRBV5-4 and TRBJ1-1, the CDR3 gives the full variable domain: ETGVTQSPTHLIKTRGQQVTLRCSSQSGHNTVSWYQQALGQGPQFIFQYYREEENGRGNFPPRFSGLQFPNYSSELNVNALELDDSALYLCASSSLFAEAFFGQGTRLTVV.

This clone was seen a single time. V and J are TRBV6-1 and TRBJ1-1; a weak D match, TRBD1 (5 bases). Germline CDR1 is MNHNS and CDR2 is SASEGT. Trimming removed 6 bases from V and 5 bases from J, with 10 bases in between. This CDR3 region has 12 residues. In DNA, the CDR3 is TGTGCCAGCAGGAACAAGGGGACTGAAGCTTTCTTT. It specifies CASRNKGTEAFF.

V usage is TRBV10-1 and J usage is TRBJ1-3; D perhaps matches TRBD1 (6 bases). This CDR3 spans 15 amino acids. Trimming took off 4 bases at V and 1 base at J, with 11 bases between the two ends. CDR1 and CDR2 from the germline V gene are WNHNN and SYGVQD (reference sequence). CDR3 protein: CASSVSGVSGNTIYF. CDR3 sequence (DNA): TGCGCCAGCAGTGTTTCAGGGGTATCTGGAAACACCATATATTTT.